A selection of T cell receptor beta chains follows, all from one sample in a study of lymphopenia after photon versus proton radiotherapy. Method: immunoSEQ multiplex PCR; TCRdb's copy keeps in-frame clones and lacks some. The repertoire holds about 22,000 clones, with around 90% as singletons. Material: peripheral blood, obtained from a patient treated with proton-based radiotherapy. The receptors were sampled from a woman in her 70s with pancreatic cancer. Some clones in this sample may be carry-over from other donors' samples. Each CDR3 is given with its conserved first and last residue. The D gene is left open where the match is weak.

v_gene	j_gene	d_gene	CDR3aa	CDR3nt
TRBV30	TRBJ1-6	-	CAWSVDNYNSPLHF	TGTGCCTGGAGTGTAGACAATTATAATTCACCCCTCCACTTT
TRBV7-6	TRBJ2-2	TRBD2	CASSFGLADTGELFF	TGTGCCAGCAGCTTTGGGCTAGCGGACACCGGGGAGCTGTTTTTT
TRBV10-3	TRBJ2-3	TRBD2	CAISESRTSGRARDTQYF	TGTGCCATCAGTGAGTCTCGGACTAGCGGGAGGGCCAGAGATACGCAGTATTTT
TRBV5-1	TRBJ2-1	TRBD2	CASSLGTSGNEQFF	TGCGCCAGCAGCTTGGGGACTAGCGGGAATGAGCAGTTCTTC
TRBV18	TRBJ2-6	-	CASSPAGIMAGANVLTF	TGTGCCAGCTCACCCGCAGGGATAATGGCTGGGGCCAACGTCCTGACTTTC
TRBV18	TRBJ2-3	-	CASSPGQRVGGTQYF	TGTGCCAGCTCACCGGGCCAGCGTGTCGGAGGTACGCAGTATTTT
TRBV2	TRBJ1-1	-	CASSVGLNTEAFF	TGTGCCAGCAGTGTGGGTCTTAACACTGAAGCTTTCTTT
TRBV28	TRBJ2-5	TRBD2	CASSPRTSGLETQYF	TGTGCCAGCAGTCCCCGGACTAGCGGGCTGGAGACCCAGTACTTC
TRBV2	TRBJ2-2	TRBD1	CASSWTGMNTGELFF	TGTGCCAGCAGTTGGACAGGAATGAACACCGGGGAGCTGTTTTTT
TRBV11-2	TRBJ1-2	-	CASSLSPGNYGYTF	TGTGCCAGCAGCTTATCCCCCGGGAACTATGGCTACACCTTC
TRBV30	TRBJ1-6	-	CAWSAGNSYNSPLHF	TGTGCCTGGAGTGCAGGGAACTCCTATAATTCACCCCTCCACTTT
TRBV28	TRBJ2-7	TRBD1	CASSLSARTGSYEQYF	TGTGCCAGCAGTTTATCCGCGCGGACAGGGAGCTACGAGCAGTACTTC
TRBV9	TRBJ2-5	TRBD2	CASSVGTGGPETQYF	TGTGCCAGCAGCGTAGGAACGGGAGGGCCAGAGACCCAGTACTTC
TRBV18	TRBJ1-2	-	CASSRAPVYGYTF	TGTGCCAGCTCGCGGGCGCCGGTGTATGGCTACACCTTC
TRBV11-2	TRBJ2-1	-	CASSGSEYNEQFF	TGTGCCAGCAGCGGCTCGGAGTACAATGAGCAGTTCTTC
TRBV5-5	TRBJ2-2	-	CASSPTGVGELFF	TGTGCCAGCAGCCCCACTGGGGTCGGGGAGCTGTTTTTT
TRBV28	TRBJ2-6	TRBD1	CATRGQGGAGANVLTF	TGTGCCACCAGGGGACAGGGGGGAGCTGGGGCCAACGTCCTGACTTTC
TRBV28	TRBJ2-2	TRBD2	CASSTTFSGTSSSGELFF	TGTGCCAGCAGTACGACCTTTAGCGGGACTTCGTCGTCGGGGGAGCTGTTTTTT
TRBV28	TRBJ1-1	-	CASKRDSRTEAFF	TGTGCCAGCAAGCGGGATTCTCGCACTGAAGCTTTCTTT
TRBV11-2	TRBJ1-2	TRBD1	CASSLGQGAGYTF	TGTGCCAGCAGCTTAGGACAGGGTGCCGGCTACACCTTC
TRBV4-1	TRBJ2-1	TRBD2	CASSQAGTSGSNEQFF	TGCGCCAGCAGCCAAGCCGGGACTAGCGGTTCCAATGAGCAGTTCTTC
TRBV6-5	TRBJ2-1	TRBD2	CASSSSGTYNEQFF	TGTGCCAGCAGTTCTAGCGGGACCTACAATGAGCAGTTCTTC
TRBV4-3	TRBJ2-1	TRBD2	CASSQDSVAGGPGNEQFF	TGCGCCAGCAGCCAAGACTCGGTAGCGGGAGGTCCTGGGAATGAGCAGTTCTTC
TRBV11-3	TRBJ2-3	-	CASSRQGGTDTQYF	TGTGCCAGCAGCCGACAGGGAGGGACAGATACGCAGTATTTT
TRBV10-3	TRBJ2-6	-	CAISGLEGSGANVLTF	TGTGCCATCAGTGGTCTGGAGGGGTCTGGGGCCAACGTCCTGACTTTC
TRBV4-3	TRBJ2-1	-	CASSQDHGSTYNEQFF	TGCGCCAGCAGCCAAGATCACGGGAGTACCTACAATGAGCAGTTCTTC
TRBV9	TRBJ2-7	-	CASSGGLGAYEQYF	TGTGCCAGCAGCGGCGGACTGGGAGCCTACGAGCAGTACTTC
TRBV4-3	TRBJ1-4	-	CASSQDLGGTGANEKLFF	TGCGCCAGCAGCCAAGATCTGGGGGGTACGGGGGCCAATGAAAAACTGTTTTTT
TRBV16	TRBJ1-2	-	CASSPGRNYGYTF	TGTGCCAGCAGCCCCGGACGGAACTATGGCTACACCTTC